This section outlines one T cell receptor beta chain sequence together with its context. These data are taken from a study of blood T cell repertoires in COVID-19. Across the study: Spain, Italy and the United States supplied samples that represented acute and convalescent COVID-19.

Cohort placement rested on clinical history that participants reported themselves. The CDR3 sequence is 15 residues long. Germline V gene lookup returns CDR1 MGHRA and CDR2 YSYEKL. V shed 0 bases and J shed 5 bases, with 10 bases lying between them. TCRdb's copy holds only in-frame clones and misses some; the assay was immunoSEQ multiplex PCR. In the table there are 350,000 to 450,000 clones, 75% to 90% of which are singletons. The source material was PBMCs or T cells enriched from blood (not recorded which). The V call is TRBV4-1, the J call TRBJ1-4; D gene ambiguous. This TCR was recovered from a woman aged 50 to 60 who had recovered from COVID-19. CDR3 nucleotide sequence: TGCGCCAGCAGCCAAGAGCTGAGATCCAATGAAAAACTGTTTTTT. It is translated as CASSQELRSNEKLFF.